This T cell receptor beta chain was sequenced for a study of post-analysis software for immune sequencing data. Overall study context: Both relapsing-remitting and secondary progressive multiple sclerosis featured among the disease courses, as did progressive-relapsing multiple sclerosis.

Carried by the TCR beta cDNA libraries were unique molecular identifiers. TCRdb independently ran MiXCR on the PCR reads; one entry per CDR3 protein. The sample carries 350,000 to 500,000 distinct CDR3 sequences, approximately 37% recorded once. This CDR3 contains 15 residues. In germline, CDR1 is ENHRY, CDR2 SYGVKD. V dropped 3 bases and J dropped 2 bases, with 12 bases sitting between them. In the case of this clonotype: Its antigen is currently unknown.

The study's findings and limits: Normalized Chao1 diversity was significantly reduced in patients versus controls. Patients had higher frequencies than controls of roughly 5 TRBV segments, including TRBV5-6, TRBV5-1 and TRBV20-1. Samples prepared in the same batch strongly co-clustered by F measure.

This chain links TRBV10-3 with TRBJ2-3; perhaps TRBD2 as D (5 bases). The clonotype was recovered from a girl aged 2-10 years with multiple sclerosis. The sample was blood. The CDR3 DNA is TGTGCCATCAGTGACGGAGAGGGCGACACAGATACGCAGTATTTT. Protein sequence: CAISDGEGDTDTQYF.